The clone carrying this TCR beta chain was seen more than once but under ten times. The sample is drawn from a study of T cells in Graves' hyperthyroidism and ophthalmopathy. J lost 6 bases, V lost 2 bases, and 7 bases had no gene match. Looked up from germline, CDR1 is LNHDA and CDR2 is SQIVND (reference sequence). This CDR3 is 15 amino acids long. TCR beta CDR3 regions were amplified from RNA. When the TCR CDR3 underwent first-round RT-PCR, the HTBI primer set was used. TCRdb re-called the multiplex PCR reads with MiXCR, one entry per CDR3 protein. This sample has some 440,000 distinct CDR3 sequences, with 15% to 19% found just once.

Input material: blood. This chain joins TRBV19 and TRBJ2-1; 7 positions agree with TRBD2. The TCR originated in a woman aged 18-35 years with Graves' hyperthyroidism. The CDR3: CASSISLAEVNEQFF. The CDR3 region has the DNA TGTGCCAGTAGTATAAGTCTAGCGGAAGTCAATGAGCAGTTCTTC.